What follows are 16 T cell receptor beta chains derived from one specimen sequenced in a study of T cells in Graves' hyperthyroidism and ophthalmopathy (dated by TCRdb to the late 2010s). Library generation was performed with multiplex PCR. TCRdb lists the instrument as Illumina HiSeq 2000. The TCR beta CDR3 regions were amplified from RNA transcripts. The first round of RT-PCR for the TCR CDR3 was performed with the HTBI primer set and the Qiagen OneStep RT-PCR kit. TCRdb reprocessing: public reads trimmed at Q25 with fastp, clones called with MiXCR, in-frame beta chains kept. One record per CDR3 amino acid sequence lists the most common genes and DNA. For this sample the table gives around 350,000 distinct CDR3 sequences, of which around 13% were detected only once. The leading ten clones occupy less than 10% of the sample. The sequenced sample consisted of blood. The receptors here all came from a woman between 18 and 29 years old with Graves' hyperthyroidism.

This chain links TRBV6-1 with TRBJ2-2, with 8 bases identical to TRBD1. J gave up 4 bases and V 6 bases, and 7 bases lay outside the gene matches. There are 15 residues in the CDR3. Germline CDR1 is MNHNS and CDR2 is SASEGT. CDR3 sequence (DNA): TGTGCCAGCAGCCCGGGACAGGCGTCCACCGGGGAGCTGTTTTTT. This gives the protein CASSPGQASTGELFF.

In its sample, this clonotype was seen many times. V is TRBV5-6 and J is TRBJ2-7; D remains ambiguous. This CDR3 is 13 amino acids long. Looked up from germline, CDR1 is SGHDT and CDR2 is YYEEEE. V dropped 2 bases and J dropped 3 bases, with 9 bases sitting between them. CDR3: CASSFGPYYEQYF. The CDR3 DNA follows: TGTGCCAGCAGCTTCGGACCTTACTACGAGCAGTACTTC.

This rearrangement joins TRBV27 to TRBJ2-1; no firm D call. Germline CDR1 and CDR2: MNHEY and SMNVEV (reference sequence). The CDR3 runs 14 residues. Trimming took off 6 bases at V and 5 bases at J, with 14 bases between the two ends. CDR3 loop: CASSPYFTDNEQFF. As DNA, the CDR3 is TGTGCCAGCAGCCCTTATTTTACCGACAATGAGCAGTTCTTC.

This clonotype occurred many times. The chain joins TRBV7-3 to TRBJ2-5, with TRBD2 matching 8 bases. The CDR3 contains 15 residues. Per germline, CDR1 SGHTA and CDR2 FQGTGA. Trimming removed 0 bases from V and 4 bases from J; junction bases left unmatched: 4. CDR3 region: CASSLTPGLVETQYF. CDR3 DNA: TGTGCCAGCAGCTTAACTCCGGGACTAGTAGAGACCCAGTACTTC.

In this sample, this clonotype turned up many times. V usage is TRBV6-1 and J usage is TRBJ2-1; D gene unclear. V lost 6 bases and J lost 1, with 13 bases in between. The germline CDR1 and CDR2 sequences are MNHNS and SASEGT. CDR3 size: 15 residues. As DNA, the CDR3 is TGTGCCAGCAGAGTCAGAGAGAAGTCCTACAATGAGCAGTTCTTC. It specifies CASRVREKSYNEQFF.

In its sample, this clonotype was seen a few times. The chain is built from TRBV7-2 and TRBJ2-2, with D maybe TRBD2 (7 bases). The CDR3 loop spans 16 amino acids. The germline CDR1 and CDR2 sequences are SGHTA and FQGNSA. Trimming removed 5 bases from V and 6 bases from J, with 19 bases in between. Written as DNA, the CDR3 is TGTGCCAGCAGCCCCTCCGAGGGGGGAGGGCCCGGGGAGCTGTTTTTT. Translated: CASSPSEGGGPGELFF.

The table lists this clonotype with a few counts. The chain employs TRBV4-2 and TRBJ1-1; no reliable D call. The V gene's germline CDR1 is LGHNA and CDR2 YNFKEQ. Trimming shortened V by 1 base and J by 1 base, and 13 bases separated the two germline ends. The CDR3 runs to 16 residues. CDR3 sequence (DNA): TGTGCCAGCAGCCAAGTAGGGAGGGCTGGGAACACTGAAGCTTTCTTT. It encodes CASSQVGRAGNTEAFF.

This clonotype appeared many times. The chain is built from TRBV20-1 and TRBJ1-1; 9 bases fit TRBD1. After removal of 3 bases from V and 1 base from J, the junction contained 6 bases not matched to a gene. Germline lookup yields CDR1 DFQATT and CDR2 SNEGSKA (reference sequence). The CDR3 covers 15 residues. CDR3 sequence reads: CSARQWTGANTEAFF. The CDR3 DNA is TGCAGTGCTAGGCAATGGACAGGGGCGAACACTGAAGCTTTCTTT.

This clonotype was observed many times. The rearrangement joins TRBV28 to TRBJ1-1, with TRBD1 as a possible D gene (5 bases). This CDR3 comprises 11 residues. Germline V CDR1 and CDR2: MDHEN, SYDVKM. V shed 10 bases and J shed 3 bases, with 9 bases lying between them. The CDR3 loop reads CAISGDTEAFF. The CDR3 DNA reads TGTGCCATTTCGGGGGACACTGAAGCTTTCTTT.

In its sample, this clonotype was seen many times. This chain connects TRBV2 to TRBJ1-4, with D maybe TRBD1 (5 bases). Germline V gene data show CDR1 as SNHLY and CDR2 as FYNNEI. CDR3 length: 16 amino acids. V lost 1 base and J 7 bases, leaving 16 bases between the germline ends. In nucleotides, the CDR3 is TGTGCCAGCAGTGAAGGAGGGGCTCGCCGCGGTGAAAAACTGTTTTTT. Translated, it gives CASSEGGARRGEKLFF.

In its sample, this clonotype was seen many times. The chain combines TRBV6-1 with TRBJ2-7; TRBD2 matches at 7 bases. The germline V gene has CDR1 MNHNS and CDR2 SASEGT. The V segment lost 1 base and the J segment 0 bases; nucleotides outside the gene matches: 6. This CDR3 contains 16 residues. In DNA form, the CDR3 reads TGTGCCAGCAGTGAAGAGACGGGGGGTTTCTCCTACGAGCAGTACTTC. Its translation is CASSEETGGFSYEQYF.

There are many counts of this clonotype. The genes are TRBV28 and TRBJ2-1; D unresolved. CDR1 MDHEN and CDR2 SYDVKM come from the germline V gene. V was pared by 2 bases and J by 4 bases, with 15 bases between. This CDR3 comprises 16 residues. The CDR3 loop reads CASSLNSPGAYNEQFF. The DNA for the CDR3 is TGTGCCAGCAGTTTAAACTCCCCGGGCGCGTACAATGAGCAGTTCTTC.

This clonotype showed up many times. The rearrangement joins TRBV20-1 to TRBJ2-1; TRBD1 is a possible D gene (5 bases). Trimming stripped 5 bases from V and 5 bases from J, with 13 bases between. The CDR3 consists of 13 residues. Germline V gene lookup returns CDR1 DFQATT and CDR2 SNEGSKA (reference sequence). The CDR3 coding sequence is TGCAGTGCTCCCGGCCAGGGCCACAATGAGCAGTTCTTC. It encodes CSAPGQGHNEQFF.

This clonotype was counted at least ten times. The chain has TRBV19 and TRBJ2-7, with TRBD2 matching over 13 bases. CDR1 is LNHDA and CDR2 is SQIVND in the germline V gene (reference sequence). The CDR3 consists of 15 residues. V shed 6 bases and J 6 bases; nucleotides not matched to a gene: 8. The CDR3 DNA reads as TGTGCCAGTAGCTCCGGACTAGCGGGAGCTAGCGAGCAGTACTTC. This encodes CASSSGLAGASEQYF.

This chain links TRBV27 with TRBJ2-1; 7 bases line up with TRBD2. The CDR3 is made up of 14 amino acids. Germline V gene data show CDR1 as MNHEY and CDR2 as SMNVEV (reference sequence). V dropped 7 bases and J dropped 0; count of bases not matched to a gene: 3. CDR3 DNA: TGTGCCAGCAACGAGCGGGGCTCCTACAATGAGCAGTTCTTC. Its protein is CASNERGSYNEQFF.

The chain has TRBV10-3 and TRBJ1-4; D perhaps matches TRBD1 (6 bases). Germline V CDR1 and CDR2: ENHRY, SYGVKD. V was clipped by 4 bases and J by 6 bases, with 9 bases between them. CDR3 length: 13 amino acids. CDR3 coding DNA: TGTGCCATCAGTGGGACAGAGTATGAAAAACTGTTTTTT. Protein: CAISGTEYEKLFF.